This T cell receptor (beta chain) was captured in a study of vaccination and CD4 T cells after COVID-19. To note about this clonotype: No antigen is known for it.

Cultured CD4+ T cells had their DNA profiled by the Oncomine TCR Beta short-read assay. One entry per CDR3 protein results from TCRdb running MiXCR on the PCR reads. The repertoire holds 15,000 to 20,000 distinct CDR3 sequences, with approximately 60% as singletons. The germline V gene has CDR1 SGHRS and CDR2 YFSETQ. The V gene lost 4 bases and the J gene lost 5 bases, with 19 bases spanning the gap. The CDR3 runs 15 residues. Treatment denoted: roughly ten-day PBMC culture with coronavirus spike peptide pools or control peptides (ViraFEST assay). Negative selection recovered the CD4+ T cells once they had spent less than 11 days in culture.

This clonotype originated in a human donor who had recovered from COVID-19. The chain carries TRBV5-1 and TRBJ2-7, with D perhaps matching TRBD2 (5 bases). Sequencing was carried out using CD4+ T cells from blood, cultured in vitro. The CDR3 is CASSPTRGIYHEQYF. The CDR3 nucleotides read TGCGCCAGCAGCCCTACACGAGGGATCTACCACGAGCAGTACTTC.